These T cell receptor beta chains were read from a single sample in a study of neurological immune-mediated disorders. TCRdb redid the calling of the 5' RACE reads with MiXCR, one entry per CDR3 protein. Here the sample spans approximately 44,000 distinct CDR3 sequences, roughly 14% being singletons. The sequenced material came from CD4+ T cells from blood. Receptors were obtained from a woman aged 55-69 years with HTLV-1-associated myelopathy (HAM/TSP). CDR3s include the opening cysteine and the closing phenylalanine or tryptophan. The D gene is left open where the match is weak. The size field is filled for only some rows; it gives once, few, many or a size class.

TRBJ2-7	TRBD1	.	TRBV12-3/TRBV12-4	TGTGCCAGCAGTTCGAACAGGGGGTCCTACGAGAAATACTTC	CASSSNRGSYEKYF
TRBJ2-2	.	many	TRBV18	TGTGCCAGCTCACCACGTTTGACGAGGAACACCGGGGAGCTGTTTTTT	CASSPRLTRNTGELFF
TRBJ2-2	TRBD1	many	TRBV5-1	TGCGCCAGCAGCTTGACCGGGACAGGGGGCTCGAACACCGGGGAGCTGTTTTTT	CASSLTGTGGSNTGELFF
TRBJ2-1	TRBD2	many	TRBV2	TGTGCCAGCCTCACTGGGCGGGGGGGCCATGAGCAGTTCTTC	CASLTGRGGHEQFF
TRBJ1-2	TRBD1	.	TRBV12-3/TRBV12-4	TGTGCCAGCAGACCCGGGACAGGACGGCAGGGCTACACCTTC	CASRPGTGRQGYTF
TRBJ1-2	.	many	TRBV14	TGTGCCAGCAGCCAAGAGACCCTCTGGGCCCGATCCTATGGCTACACCTTC	CASSQETLWARSYGYTF
TRBJ1-2	.	many	TRBV3-1	TGTGCCAGCAGCCAAGAGCCGGCCAGCATAAACTATGGCTACACCTTC	CASSQEPASINYGYTF
TRBJ2-2	.	many	TRBV5-1	TGCGCCAGCAGCACTTGGGGGCATGGCGGGGAGCTGTTTTTT	CASSTWGHGGELFF
TRBJ2-1	.	few	TRBV10-3	TGTGCCATCAGTGATGACAGGAGCTCCTACAATGAGCAGTTCTTC	CAISDDRSSYNEQFF
TRBJ2-3	.	many	TRBV5-1	TGCGCCAGCAGCTGGGCCGTGGGGACGATAGGGAGCACAGATACGCAGTATTTT	CASSWAVGTIGSTDTQYF
TRBJ2-3	.	many	TRBV11-2	TGTGCCAGCAGCTTATATCCGGATACGCAGTATTTT	CASSLYPDTQYF
TRBJ1-1	.	.	TRBV7-3	TGTGCCAGCAGCTTATACCTAGACACTGAAGCTATCTTT	CASSLYLDTEAIF
TRBJ2-1	.	many	TRBV5-1	TGCGCCAGCAGCCCGGGGAACTACAATGAGCAGTTCTTC	CASSPGNYNEQFF
TRBJ1-6	TRBD1	many	TRBV7-8	TGTGCCAGCAGCTCCGGACAGGGGGCAGGTAATTCACCCCTCCACTTT	CASSSGQGAGNSPLHF
TRBJ1-6	.	many	TRBV12-3/TRBV12-4	TGTGCCAGCAGCTTAGGCTATAATTCACCCCTCCACTTT	CASSLGYNSPLHF
TRBJ2-1	TRBD2	many	TRBV20-1	TGCAGTGCTAGTTTCGGACTAGCGGAATACAATGAGCAGTTCTTC	CSASFGLAEYNEQFF